The rows below give T cell receptor beta chains drawn from one sample of a study of vaccination and CD4 T cells after COVID-19. These receptors lack a known antigen. MiXCR, applied by TCRdb to the PCR reads, yields one record per CDR3 protein. The data show some 8,200 distinct CDR3 sequences, with 60% to 70% seen just once and 15% to 20% held by the top ten. Sequencing was done on a sample of CD4+ T cells from blood, cultured in vitro. The source of these receptors is a human donor who had recovered from COVID-19. CDR3s include the opening cysteine and the closing phenylalanine or tryptophan. A D gene is named only where the DNA matches it firmly. For some rows the clone size is stated as once, few or many, or as a class when expanded; others skip it.

v_gene: TRBV6-1; d_gene: .; abundance: .; len: 14; j_gene: TRBJ1-1; CDR3nt: TGTGCCAGCAGGGGCCGGACCATGAACACTGAAGCTTTCTTT; CDR3aa: CASRGRTMNTEAFF
v_gene: TRBV29-1; d_gene: TRBD1; abundance: few; len: 17; j_gene: TRBJ1-2; CDR3nt: TGCAGCGTTGAAGGCCGGGACAGGGGGCGCGAGGTCTATGGCTACACCTTC; CDR3aa: CSVEGRDRGREVYGYTF
v_gene: TRBV19; d_gene: TRBD1; abundance: once; len: 15; j_gene: TRBJ2-5; CDR3nt: TGTGCCACCGACAGGGGGCGCGGGAGGAGAGAGACCCAGTACTTC; CDR3aa: CATDRGRGRRETQYF
v_gene: TRBV29-1; d_gene: TRBD2; abundance: .; len: 15; j_gene: TRBJ2-3; CDR3nt: TGCAGCGTTGAAGGGACTAGCGGGAGCACAGATACGCAGTATTTT; CDR3aa: CSVEGTSGSTDTQYF
v_gene: TRBV20-1; d_gene: .; abundance: .; len: 13; j_gene: TRBJ2-4; CDR3nt: TGCAGTGCACCGAGTACCGGCAAAAACATTCAGTACTTC; CDR3aa: CSAPSTGKNIQYF
v_gene: TRBV11-2; d_gene: .; abundance: .; len: 12; j_gene: TRBJ2-5; CDR3nt: TGTGCCAGCAGCCAAACCGGGGAGACCCAGTACTTC; CDR3aa: CASSQTGETQYF
v_gene: TRBV6-1; d_gene: .; abundance: .; len: 15; j_gene: TRBJ1-5; CDR3nt: TGTGCCAGCAGCCTGGAACCGGGACGCAATCAGCCCCAGCATTTT; CDR3aa: CASSLEPGRNQPQHF
v_gene: TRBV25-1; d_gene: .; abundance: .; len: 16; j_gene: TRBJ2-3; CDR3nt: TGTGCCAGCGGTACGACAGCCGGGACTCGCACAGATACGCAGTATTTT; CDR3aa: CASGTTAGTRTDTQYF
v_gene: TRBV15; d_gene: .; abundance: .; len: 14; j_gene: TRBJ2-7; CDR3nt: TGTGCCACCAGCACCGACCCCGGAGCCTACGAGCAGTACTTC; CDR3aa: CATSTDPGAYEQYF
v_gene: TRBV4-3; d_gene: .; abundance: .; len: 14; j_gene: TRBJ1-2; CDR3nt: TGCGCCAGCAGCCAAGTGACCGGGACCTATGGCTACACCTTC; CDR3aa: CASSQVTGTYGYTF
v_gene: TRBV6-2/TRBV6-3; d_gene: .; abundance: .; len: 17; j_gene: TRBJ2-1; CDR3nt: TGTGCCAGCAGTTACCCCCCCGGGACCCAACCCTACAATGAGCAGTTCTTC; CDR3aa: CASSYPPGTQPYNEQFF
v_gene: TRBV6-1; d_gene: .; abundance: large; len: 12; j_gene: TRBJ2-7; CDR3nt: TGTGCCCTCGGGGTACCCCCCTACGAGCAGTACTTC; CDR3aa: CALGVPPYEQYF
v_gene: TRBV12-3/TRBV12-4; d_gene: .; abundance: .; len: 15; j_gene: TRBJ2-1; CDR3nt: TGTGCCAGCAGTCCCCGACTAACCCCGTACAATGAGCAGTTCTTC; CDR3aa: CASSPRLTPYNEQFF
v_gene: TRBV5-4; d_gene: .; abundance: .; len: 16; j_gene: TRBJ1-5; CDR3nt: TGTGCCAGCAGCTTGGAGTCGTCGGAAGCCGATCAGCCCCAGCATTTT; CDR3aa: CASSLESSEADQPQHF
v_gene: TRBV4-2; d_gene: .; abundance: .; len: 17; j_gene: TRBJ2-1; CDR3nt: TGTGCCAGCAGCCAAGATCTCCTAGCCGGGTCCTACAATGAGCAGTTCTTC; CDR3aa: CASSQDLLAGSYNEQFF
v_gene: TRBV18; d_gene: .; abundance: .; len: 14; j_gene: TRBJ2-3; CDR3nt: TGTGCCAGCTCACCACTCCGGGACACAGATACGCAGTATTTT; CDR3aa: CASSPLRDTDTQYF
v_gene: TRBV24-1; d_gene: .; abundance: .; len: 12; j_gene: TRBJ2-3; CDR3nt: TGTGCCACCAGCAGGGGCACAGATACGCAGTATTTT; CDR3aa: CATSRGTDTQYF
v_gene: TRBV7-9; d_gene: TRBD1; abundance: .; len: 14; j_gene: TRBJ2-5; CDR3nt: TGTGCCAGCAGCCCGGACAGGGGTCGGGAGACCCAGTACTTC; CDR3aa: CASSPDRGRETQYF
v_gene: TRBV18; d_gene: TRBD1; abundance: .; len: 20; j_gene: TRBJ1-6; CDR3nt: TGTGCCAGCTCACCGGCGACAGGGGGCTCTTACTTCTCCTATAATTCACCCCTCCACTTT; CDR3aa: CASSPATGGSYFSYNSPLHF
v_gene: TRBV6-1; d_gene: .; abundance: few; len: 13; j_gene: TRBJ2-7; CDR3nt: TGTGCCAGCTCTCCGGGACGGCACTACGAGCAGTACTTC; CDR3aa: CASSPGRHYEQYF
v_gene: TRBV28; d_gene: TRBD1; abundance: .; len: 14; j_gene: TRBJ1-1; CDR3nt: TGTGCCAGCGGGATGACAGGGGCGAACACTGAAGCTTTCTTT; CDR3aa: CASGMTGANTEAFF
v_gene: TRBV7-8; d_gene: TRBD2; abundance: .; len: 17; j_gene: TRBJ2-1; CDR3nt: TGTGCCAGCAGCTCCCGTCCCCCTAGCGGGAGTGCCAATGAGCAGTTCTTC; CDR3aa: CASSSRPPSGSANEQFF
v_gene: TRBV7-2; d_gene: .; abundance: .; len: 16; j_gene: TRBJ2-5; CDR3nt: TGTGCCAGCAGCCAAGATAACTCCAGAGCCCAAGAGACCCAGTACTTC; CDR3aa: CASSQDNSRAQETQYF
v_gene: TRBV24-1; d_gene: TRBD1; abundance: .; len: 14; j_gene: TRBJ2-2; CDR3nt: TGTGCCACCAGAGGACAGGGAGACACCGGGGAGCTGTTTTTT; CDR3aa: CATRGQGDTGELFF
v_gene: TRBV11-2; d_gene: .; abundance: .; len: 13; j_gene: TRBJ2-7; CDR3nt: TGTGCCAGCAGCTTAGTGGCAGCCTACGAGCAGTACTTC; CDR3aa: CASSLVAAYEQYF
v_gene: TRBV12-3/TRBV12-4; d_gene: TRBD1; abundance: .; len: 11; j_gene: TRBJ1-2; CDR3nt: TGTGCCAGCAGCTTGGGACAGGCCCCCACCTTC; CDR3aa: CASSLGQAPTF
v_gene: TRBV5-6; d_gene: .; abundance: once; len: 15; j_gene: TRBJ2-5; CDR3nt: TGTGCCAGCAGCTTGGCCCGACAGTACCAAGAGACCCAGTACTTC; CDR3aa: CASSLARQYQETQYF
v_gene: TRBV20-1; d_gene: .; abundance: once; len: 14; j_gene: TRBJ1-1; CDR3nt: TGCAGTGCCCCGGGCTCGATAATGAACACTGAAGCTTTCTTT; CDR3aa: CSAPGSIMNTEAFF
v_gene: TRBV28; d_gene: .; abundance: once; len: 14; j_gene: TRBJ1-4; CDR3nt: TGTGCCAGCATGGGTCGAGCGAGAAATGAAAAACTGTTTTTT; CDR3aa: CASMGRARNEKLFF
v_gene: TRBV2; d_gene: .; abundance: .; len: 15; j_gene: TRBJ1-3; CDR3nt: TGTGCCAGCAGCCCACAGGTTGCCGCTGGAAACACCATATATTTT; CDR3aa: CASSPQVAAGNTIYF
v_gene: TRBV19; d_gene: .; abundance: few; len: 12; j_gene: TRBJ2-3; CDR3nt: TGTGCCAGTAGTGGAGACACAGATACGCAGTATTTT; CDR3aa: CASSGDTDTQYF
v_gene: TRBV4-3; d_gene: TRBD1; abundance: few; len: 14; j_gene: TRBJ1-4; CDR3nt: TGCGCCAGCAGCTCCGGGACAGGGTATGAAAAACTGTTTTTT; CDR3aa: CASSSGTGYEKLFF
v_gene: TRBV2; d_gene: .; abundance: .; len: 15; j_gene: TRBJ1-2; CDR3nt: TGTGCCAGCAGTGAACTTAACAGGGCCCTACTTGGCTACACCTTC; CDR3aa: CASSELNRALLGYTF
v_gene: TRBV10-3; d_gene: .; abundance: .; len: 13; j_gene: TRBJ2-7; CDR3nt: TGTGCCATCAGGGGGCGGCTCTCCTACGAGCAGTACTTC; CDR3aa: CAIRGRLSYEQYF
v_gene: TRBV6-5; d_gene: TRBD1; abundance: .; len: 15; j_gene: TRBJ2-3; CDR3nt: TGTGCCAGCAGTTACAGGACAGGAGACACAGATACGCAGTATTTT; CDR3aa: CASSYRTGDTDTQYF
v_gene: TRBV20-1; d_gene: .; abundance: few; len: 13; j_gene: TRBJ2-4; CDR3nt: TGCAGTGCTTGCCCCTGGGCCAAAAACATTCAGTACTTC; CDR3aa: CSACPWAKNIQYF
v_gene: TRBV11-1; d_gene: .; abundance: .; len: 13; j_gene: TRBJ2-7; CDR3nt: TGTGCCAGCAGCCGACTAGGAGGGGCCGAGCAGTACTTC; CDR3aa: CASSRLGGAEQYF